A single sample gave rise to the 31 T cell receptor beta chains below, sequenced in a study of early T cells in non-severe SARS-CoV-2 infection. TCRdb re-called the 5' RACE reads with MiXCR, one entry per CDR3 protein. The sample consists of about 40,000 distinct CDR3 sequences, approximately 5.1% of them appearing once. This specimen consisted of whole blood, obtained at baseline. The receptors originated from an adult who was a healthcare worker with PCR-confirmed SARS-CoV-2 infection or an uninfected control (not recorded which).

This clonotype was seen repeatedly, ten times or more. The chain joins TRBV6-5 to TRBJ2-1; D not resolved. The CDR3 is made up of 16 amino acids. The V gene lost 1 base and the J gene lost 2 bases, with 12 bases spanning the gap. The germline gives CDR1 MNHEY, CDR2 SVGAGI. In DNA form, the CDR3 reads TGTGCCAGCAGTTACTTTCACACGACCGCCTACAATGAGCAGTTCTTC. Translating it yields CASSYFHTTAYNEQFF.

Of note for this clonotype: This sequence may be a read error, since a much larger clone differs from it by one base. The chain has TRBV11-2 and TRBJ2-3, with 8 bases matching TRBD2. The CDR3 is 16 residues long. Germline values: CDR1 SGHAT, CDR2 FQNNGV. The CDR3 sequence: CDSSLSSGTGTDTQYF. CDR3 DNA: TGTGACAGCAGCTTGAGTAGCGGGACGGGCACAGATACGCAGTATTTT.

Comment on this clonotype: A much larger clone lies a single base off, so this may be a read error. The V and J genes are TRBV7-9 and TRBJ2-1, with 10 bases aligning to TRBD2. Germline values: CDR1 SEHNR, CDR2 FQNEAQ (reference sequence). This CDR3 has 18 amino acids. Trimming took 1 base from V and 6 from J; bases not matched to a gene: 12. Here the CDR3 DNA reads TGTGCCAGCAGCTTAGTAACAAGGACTAGCGGCCCGTCCAATGAGCAGTTCTTC. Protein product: CASSLVTRTSGPSNEQFF.

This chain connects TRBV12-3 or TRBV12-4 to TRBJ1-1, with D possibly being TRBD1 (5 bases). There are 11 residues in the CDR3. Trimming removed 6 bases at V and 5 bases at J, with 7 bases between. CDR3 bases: TGTGCCAGCAGCGGGGGTACTGAAGCTTTCTTT. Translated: CASSGGTEAFF.

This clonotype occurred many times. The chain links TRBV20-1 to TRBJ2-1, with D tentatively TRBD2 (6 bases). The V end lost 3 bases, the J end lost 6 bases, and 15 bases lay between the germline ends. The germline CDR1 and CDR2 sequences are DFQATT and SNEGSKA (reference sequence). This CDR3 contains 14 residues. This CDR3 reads CSASGRGLGNEQFF. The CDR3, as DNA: TGCAGTGCTAGCGGGAGAGGTCTTGGCAATGAGCAGTTCTTC.

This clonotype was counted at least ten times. The CDR3 loop is CASSLAVRGRGYNEQFF. As DNA, the CDR3 is TGTGCCAGCAGCTTAGCGGTCCGGGGAAGGGGCTACAATGAGCAGTTCTTC. The chain carries TRBV7-9 and TRBJ2-1; D is possibly TRBD1 or TRBD2 (5 bases each). The CDR3 spans 17 residues. V dropped 0 bases and J dropped 3 bases, with 15 bases sitting between them. Germline CDR1 and CDR2: SEHNR and FQNEAQ (reference sequence). The full variable domain, in which reference TRBV7-9 and TRBJ2-1 provide the parts outside the CDR3, is DTGVSQNPRHKITKRGQNVTFRCDPISEHNRLYWYRQTLGQGPEFLTYFQNEAQLEKSRLLSDRFSAERPKGSFSTLEIQRTEQGDSAMYLCASSLAVRGRGYNEQFFGPGTRLTVL.

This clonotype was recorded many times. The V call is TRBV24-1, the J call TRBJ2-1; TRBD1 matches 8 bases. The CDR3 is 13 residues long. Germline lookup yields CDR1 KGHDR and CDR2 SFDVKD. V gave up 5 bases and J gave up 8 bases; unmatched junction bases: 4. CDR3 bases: TGTGCCACCAGTGCAGGGGGCACGGATGAGCAGTTCTTC. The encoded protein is CATSAGGTDEQFF.

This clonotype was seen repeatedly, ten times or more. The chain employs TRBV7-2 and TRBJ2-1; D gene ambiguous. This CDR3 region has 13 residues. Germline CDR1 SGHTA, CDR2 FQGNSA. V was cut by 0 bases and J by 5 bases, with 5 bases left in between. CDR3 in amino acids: CASSLAADNEQFF. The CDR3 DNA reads TGTGCCAGCAGCTTAGCAGCTGACAATGAGCAGTTCTTC.

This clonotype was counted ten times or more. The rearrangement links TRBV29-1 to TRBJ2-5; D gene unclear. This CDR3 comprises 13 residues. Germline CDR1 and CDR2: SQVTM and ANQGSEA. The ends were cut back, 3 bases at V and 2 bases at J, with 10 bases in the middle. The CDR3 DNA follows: TGCAGCGTTGATTCGGCGGAACAAGAGACCCAGTACTTC. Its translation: CSVDSAEQETQYF.

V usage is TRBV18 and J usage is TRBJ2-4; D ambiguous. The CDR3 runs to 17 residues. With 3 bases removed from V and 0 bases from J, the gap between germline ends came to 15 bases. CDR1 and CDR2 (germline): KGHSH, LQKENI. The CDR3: CASSPNGPSIAKNIQYF. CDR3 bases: TGTGCCAGCTCACCCAATGGACCATCAATAGCCAAAAACATTCAGTACTTC.

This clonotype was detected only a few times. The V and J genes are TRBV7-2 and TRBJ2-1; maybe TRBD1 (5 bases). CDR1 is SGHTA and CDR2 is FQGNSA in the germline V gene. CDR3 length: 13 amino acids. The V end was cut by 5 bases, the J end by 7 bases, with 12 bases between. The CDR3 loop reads CASSQRAGNEQFF. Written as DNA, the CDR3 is TGTGCCAGCAGCCAAAGGGCAGGGAATGAGCAGTTCTTC.

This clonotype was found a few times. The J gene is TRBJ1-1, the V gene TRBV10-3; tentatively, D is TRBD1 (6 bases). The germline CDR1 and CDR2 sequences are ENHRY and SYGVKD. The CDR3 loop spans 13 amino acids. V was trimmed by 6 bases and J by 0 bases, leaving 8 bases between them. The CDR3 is CAIRRQVNTEAFF. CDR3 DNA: TGTGCCATCAGGAGACAGGTGAACACTGAAGCTTTCTTT.

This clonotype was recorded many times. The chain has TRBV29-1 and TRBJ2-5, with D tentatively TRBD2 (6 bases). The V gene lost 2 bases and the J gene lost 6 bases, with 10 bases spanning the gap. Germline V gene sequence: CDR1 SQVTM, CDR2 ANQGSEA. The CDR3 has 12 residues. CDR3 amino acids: CSVEKGLQTQYF. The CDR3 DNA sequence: TGCAGCGTTGAAAAGGGACTGCAGACCCAGTACTTC.

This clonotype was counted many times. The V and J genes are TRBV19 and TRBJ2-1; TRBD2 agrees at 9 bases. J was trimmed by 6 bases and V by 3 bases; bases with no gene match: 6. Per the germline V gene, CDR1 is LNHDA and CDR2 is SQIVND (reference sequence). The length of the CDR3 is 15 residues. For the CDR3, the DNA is TGTGCCAGTAGTATCAGCGGGACTAGCCGCAATGAGCAGTTCTTC. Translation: CASSISGTSRNEQFF.

CDR3 in amino acids: CASSSGVGSASYNEQFF. The CDR3 DNA reads as TGTGCCAGCAGCTCCGGGGTCGGGAGCGCTTCCTACAATGAGCAGTTCTTC. The chain is built from TRBV7-9 and TRBJ2-1, with D tentatively TRBD2 (6 bases). With 4 bases removed from V and 1 base from J, the gap between germline ends came to 17 bases. Looked up from germline, CDR1 is SEHNR and CDR2 is FQNEAQ (reference sequence). The CDR3 sequence is 17 residues long. Variable domain in full (rest from reference TRBV7-9 and TRBJ2-1): DTGVSQNPRHKITKRGQNVTFRCDPISEHNRLYWYRQTLGQGPEFLTYFQNEAQLEKSRLLSDRFSAERPKGSFSTLEIQRTEQGDSAMYLCASSSGVGSASYNEQFFGPGTRLTVL.

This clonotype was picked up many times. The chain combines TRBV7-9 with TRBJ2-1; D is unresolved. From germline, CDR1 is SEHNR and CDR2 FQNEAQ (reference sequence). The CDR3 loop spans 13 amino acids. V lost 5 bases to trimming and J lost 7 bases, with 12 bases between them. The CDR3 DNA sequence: TGTGCCAGCAGCCCTGTGACCGAAAATGAGCAGTTCTTC. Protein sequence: CASSPVTENEQFF.

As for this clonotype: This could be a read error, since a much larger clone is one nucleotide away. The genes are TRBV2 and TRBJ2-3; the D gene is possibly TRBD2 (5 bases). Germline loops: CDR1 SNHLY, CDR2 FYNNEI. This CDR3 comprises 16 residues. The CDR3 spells CVSSQHIEGRADTQYF. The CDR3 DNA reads TGTGTCAGCAGTCAACACATCGAGGGAAGGGCAGATACGCAGTATTTT.

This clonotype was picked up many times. CDR3 DNA: TGTGCCAGCAGTTTAGCAGGGACTGAGCAGTTCTTC. Amino acids: CASSLAGTEQFF. The chain carries TRBV12-3 or TRBV12-4 and TRBJ2-1; D might be TRBD1 or TRBD2, each matching 5 bases. The CDR3 contains 12 residues. The V gene lost 0 bases and the J gene lost 9 bases, with 6 bases spanning the gap.

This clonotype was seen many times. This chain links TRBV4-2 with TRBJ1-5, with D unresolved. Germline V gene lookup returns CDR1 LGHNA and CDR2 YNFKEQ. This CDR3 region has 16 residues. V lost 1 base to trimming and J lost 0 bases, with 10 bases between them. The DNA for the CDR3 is TGTGCCAGCAGCCAAGGGCGCATGGATAGCAATCAGCCCCAGCATTTT. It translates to CASSQGRMDSNQPQHF.

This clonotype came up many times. The CDR3 DNA is TGTGCCAGCAGCTTGGTTCGACAGGGGCCTGAGCAGTTCTTC. Its protein is CASSLVRQGPEQFF. The chain carries TRBV5-6 and TRBJ2-1; 8 positions agree with TRBD1. Germline V gene lookup returns CDR1 SGHDT and CDR2 YYEEEE. The CDR3 sequence is 14 residues long. The V and J ends lost 0 bases and 9 bases, in that order; junction bases with no gene match: 5.

For the CDR3, the DNA is TGTGCCACCAGTGGTCCGCCGGGACAGCAAGAGACCCAGTACTTC. This encodes CATSGPPGQQETQYF. The chain has TRBV24-1 and TRBJ2-5; 7 nucleotides agree with TRBD1. The CDR3 runs to 15 residues. Germline V gives CDR1 KGHDR, CDR2 SFDVKD. Trimming cost V 5 bases and J 2 bases; bases outside gene matches: 7.

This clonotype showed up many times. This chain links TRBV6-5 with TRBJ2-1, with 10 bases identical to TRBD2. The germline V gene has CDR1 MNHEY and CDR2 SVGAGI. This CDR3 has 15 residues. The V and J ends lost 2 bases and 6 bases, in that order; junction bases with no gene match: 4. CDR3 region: CASSYRASGSNEQFF. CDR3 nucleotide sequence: TGTGCCAGCAGTTACCGGGCTAGCGGGAGCAATGAGCAGTTCTTC.

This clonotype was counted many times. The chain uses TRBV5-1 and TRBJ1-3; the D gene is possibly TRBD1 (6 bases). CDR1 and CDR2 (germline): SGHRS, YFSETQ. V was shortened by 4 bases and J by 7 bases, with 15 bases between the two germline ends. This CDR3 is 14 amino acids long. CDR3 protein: CASSPGIQGNTIYF. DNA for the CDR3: TGCGCCAGCAGCCCGGGGATTCAGGGGAACACCATATATTTT. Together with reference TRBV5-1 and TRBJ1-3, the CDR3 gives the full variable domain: KAGVTQTPRYLIKTRGQQVTLSCSPISGHRSVSWYQQTPGQGLQFLFEYFSETQRNKGNFPGRFSGRQFSNSRSEMNVSTLELGDSALYLCASSPGIQGNTIYFGEGSWLTVV.

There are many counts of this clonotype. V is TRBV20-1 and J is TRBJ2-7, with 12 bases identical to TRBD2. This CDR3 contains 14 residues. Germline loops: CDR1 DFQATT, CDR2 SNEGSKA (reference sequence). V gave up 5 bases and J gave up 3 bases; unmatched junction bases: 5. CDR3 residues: CSAPRTSGDYEQYF. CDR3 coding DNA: TGCAGTGCTCCTCGGACTAGCGGGGACTACGAGCAGTACTTC.

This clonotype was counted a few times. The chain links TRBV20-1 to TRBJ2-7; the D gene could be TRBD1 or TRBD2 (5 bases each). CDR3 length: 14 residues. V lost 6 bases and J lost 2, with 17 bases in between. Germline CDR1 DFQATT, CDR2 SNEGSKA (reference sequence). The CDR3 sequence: CSASPSGGTYEQYF. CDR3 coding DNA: TGCAGTGCCTCCCCCAGTGGGGGAACCTACGAGCAGTACTTC.

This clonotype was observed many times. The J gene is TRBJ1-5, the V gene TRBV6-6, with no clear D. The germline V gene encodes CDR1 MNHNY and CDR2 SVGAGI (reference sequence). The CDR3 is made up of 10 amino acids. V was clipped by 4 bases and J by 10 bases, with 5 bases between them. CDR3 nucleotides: TGTGCCAGCAGTTCCGGACCCCAGCATTTT. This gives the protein CASSSGPQHF.

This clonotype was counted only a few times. This chain's CDR3 is CASSLGFGQETQYF. The CDR3 DNA reads as TGTGCCAGCAGCTTAGGATTCGGGCAAGAGACCCAGTACTTC. J is TRBJ2-5 and V is TRBV7-9; D gene unclear. With 1 base removed from V and 2 bases from J, the gap between germline ends came to 8 bases. CDR3 length equals 14 residues. CDR1 and CDR2 (germline): SEHNR, FQNEAQ (reference sequence).

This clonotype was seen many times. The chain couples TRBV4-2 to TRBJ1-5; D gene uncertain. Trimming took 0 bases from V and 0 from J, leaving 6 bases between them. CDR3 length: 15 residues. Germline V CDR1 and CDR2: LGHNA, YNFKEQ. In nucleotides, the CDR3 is TGTGCCAGCAGCCAAGATGGCCATAGCAATCAGCCCCAGCATTTT. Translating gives CASSQDGHSNQPQHF.

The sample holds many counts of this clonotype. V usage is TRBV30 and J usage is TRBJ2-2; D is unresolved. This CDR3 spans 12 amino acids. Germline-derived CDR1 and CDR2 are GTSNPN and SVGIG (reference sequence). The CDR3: CAVGPNTGELFF. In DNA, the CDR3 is TGTGCTGTAGGGCCGAACACCGGGGAGCTGTTTTTT. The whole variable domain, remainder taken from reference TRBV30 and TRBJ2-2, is SQTIHQWPATLVQPVGSPLSLECTVEGTSNPNLYWYRQAAGRGLQLLFYSVGIGQISSEVPQNLSASRPQDRQFILSSKKLLLSDSGFYLCAVGPNTGELFFGEGSRLTVL.

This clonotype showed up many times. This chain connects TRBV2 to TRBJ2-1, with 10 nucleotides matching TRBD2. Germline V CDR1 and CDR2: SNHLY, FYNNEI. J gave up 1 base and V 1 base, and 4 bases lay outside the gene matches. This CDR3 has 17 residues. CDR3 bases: TGTGCCAGCAGTGAAGAGGGTAGCGGGAGGTCCTACAATGAGCAGTTCTTC. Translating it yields CASSEEGSGRSYNEQFF.

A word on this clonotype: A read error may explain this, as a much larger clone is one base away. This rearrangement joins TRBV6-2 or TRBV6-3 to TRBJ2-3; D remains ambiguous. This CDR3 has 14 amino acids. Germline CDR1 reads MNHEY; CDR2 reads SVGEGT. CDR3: CASSYKVAEDMQYF. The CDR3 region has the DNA TGTGCCAGCAGTTACAAGGTAGCTGAAGATATGCAGTATTTT.